Each of the 11 T cell receptor delta chains below was sequenced from the same sample in a study of gamma-delta T cells after stem cell transplantation. TCRdb ran CATT on the RT-PCR reads. The repertoire includes 3,400 or so delta-chain clones, around a fifth of them detected once, and about 26% sits in the top ten. Sequencing input: gamma-delta T cells. These receptors all stem from a human donor. It is not recorded whose cells these are; they may come from a transplant donor.

This clone was counted a single time. The chain carries TRDV3 and TRDJ1; TRDD3 matches at 7 bases. CDR3 length equals 14 residues. CDR1 is TVYSNPD and CDR2 is GDNSRS in the germline V gene (reference sequence). Trimming cost V 0 bases and J 0 bases; bases outside gene matches: 4. CDR3 in amino acids: CAFSGDNHTDKLIF. The CDR3 region has the DNA TGTGCCTTTAGTGGGGATAACCACACCGATAAACTCATCTTT.

In this sample, this clone is medium-sized. The chain carries TRDV2 and TRDJ1; 12 bases match TRDD3. Germline-derived CDR1 and CDR2 are GEAIGNYY and EKD. V was clipped by 1 base and J by 3 bases; unmatched bases: 11. The CDR3 runs 18 residues. CDR3 DNA sequence: TGTGCCTGTGACACGGTCCTTCGTACTGGGGGATACTCCGATAAACTCATCTTT. Translation gives CACDTVLRTGGYSDKLIF.

Comment on this clone: A single base is all that separates this from a far larger clone, so a read error is likely. The chain recombines TRDV2 with TRDJ1, with D maybe TRDD3 (5 bases). The CDR3 covers 16 residues. V was clipped by 3 bases and J by 2 bases, with 18 bases between them. Germline V CDR1 and CDR2: GEAIGNYY, EKD. The CDR3: CACDPPGPRGTDKLIF. The CDR3 DNA sequence: TGTGCCTGTGACCCACCGGGGCCTCGGGGAACCGATAAACTCATCTTT.

This clone rates as medium-sized. This chain joins TRDV2 and TRDJ1; D perhaps matches TRDD3 (8 bases). V gave up 1 base and J gave up 0 bases, with 29 bases separating them. Per the germline V gene, CDR1 is GEAIGNYY and CDR2 is EKD. The CDR3 length is 21 residues. CDR3 region: CACDTIPTPGGLLPYTDKLIF. The CDR3 DNA reads as TGTGCCTGTGACACAATTCCTACGCCTGGGGGACTCCTACCGTACACCGATAAACTCATCTTT.

By share of the sample, this clone is medium-sized (0.01 to 0.1%). CDR3 in DNA: TGTGCCTGTGACACGTTAGGGGGGGATACCGATAAACTCATCTTT. This sequence encodes CACDTLGGDTDKLIF. The chain joins TRDV2 to TRDJ1; 7 bases fit TRDD3. J was trimmed by 2 bases and V by 1 base; bases with no gene match: 6. CDR1 and CDR2 from the germline V gene are GEAIGNYY and EKD. This CDR3 is built from 15 residues.

There are a few counts of this clone. With a much larger clone just one base away, this may be a read error. The sample holds other DNA sequences that translate to the same CDR3. The chain is built from TRDV2 and TRDJ3, with 9 bases that match TRDD3. The CDR3 is made up of 19 amino acids. CDR1 GEAIGNYY and CDR2 EKD come from the germline V gene. The CDR3: CACDTAPGDTTGDTRQMFF. The CDR3 nucleotides are TGTGCCTGTGACACCGCTCCGGGGGATACCACCGGGGACACCCGACAGATGTTTTTT.

A remark on this clone: A read error may explain this, as a much larger clone is one base away. Other nucleotide sequences from this sample produce the same CDR3. The V and J genes are TRDV2 and TRDJ1; TRDD3 matches 9 bases. Germline-derived CDR1 and CDR2 are GEAIGNYY and EKD. The CDR3 totals 16 residues. DNA of the CDR3: TGTGCCTGTGACCTACTGGGGATACGACGGACCGATAAGCTCATCTTT. Protein: CACDLLGIRRTDKLIF.

In its sample, this clone was seen a few times. TCRdb records a much larger clone's protein for this DNA, with a difference at residue 14 that likely arises from a read error; the protein given is the translation of the DNA. The V call is TRDV2, the J call TRDJ1, with 8 bases lining up with TRDD3. Germline CDR1 GEAIGNYY, CDR2 EKD. The CDR3 has 17 residues. CDR3 nucleotides: TGTGCCTGTCTGAGACTGGGGGGATCGAGTGGGTCCGATGAACTCATCTTT. Protein product: CACLRLGGSSGSDELIF.

This clone counts as medium-sized. Only one base separates this from a far larger clonotype, so it likely reflects a read error. Other DNA sequences of this sample code for an identical CDR3. The chain is built from TRDV1 and TRDJ1; 10 nucleotides align to TRDD3. The CDR3 sequence is 22 residues long. CDR1 and CDR2 (germline): TSWWSYY, QGS. Here the CDR3 DNA reads TGTGCTCTTGGGGAAAGTCCTTCCCCCCGTCGGTGGGGGATACCCCGCGGGGATAAGCTCATCTTT. This gives the protein CALGESPSPRRWGIPRGDKLIF.

This clone occurred a few times. With a much larger clone just one base away, this may be a read error. CDR3 sequence: CACGTVLGDDKLIF. As DNA, the CDR3 is TGTGCCTGTGGCACTGTACTGGGGGACGATAAACTCATCTTT. This rearrangement joins TRDV2 to TRDJ1; 9 bases line up with TRDD3. The CDR3 has 14 amino acids. Trimming took 5 bases from V and 4 from J; bases not matched to a gene: 7. CDR1 is GEAIGNYY, CDR2 EKD, per germline.

About this clone itself: A read error likely explains this, since a far larger clone differs by one base. Other nucleotide sequences from this sample produce the same CDR3. This chain uses TRDV2 with TRDJ1; 13 bases fit TRDD3. The trim removed 3 bases at V and 3 bases at J, leaving 6 bases unmatched. Germline CDR1 is GEAIGNYY and CDR2 is EKD. This CDR3 contains 16 residues. The CDR3 DNA reads as TGTGCCTGTGACCTACTGGGGGATACGAGCCCCGATAAACTCATCTTT. Residues: CACDLLGDTSPDKLIF.